This paragraph reports one TCR beta chain. The target antigen is unknown. Tagging with unique molecular identifiers was a feature of the TCR beta cDNA libraries. It was from approximately 0.91 to 9.4 million T cells that about 500,000 cDNA molecules came. From the PCR reads, TCRdb called clonotypes with MiXCR, one entry per CDR3 protein. The table lists about 820,000 distinct CDR3 sequences, under 70% of them singletons. This record belongs to a study of post-analysis software for immune sequencing data. Study summary: The disease courses covered relapsing-remitting, secondary progressive and progressive-relapsing multiple sclerosis.

General study findings and limits: Controls showed lower frequencies than patients for roughly 5 TRBV segments, and TRBV5-6, TRBV5-1 and TRBV20-1 were among these. Samples prepared in the same batch strongly co-clustered by F measure. There was significantly lower normalized Chao1 diversity in multiple sclerosis patients than in controls.

The CDR3 sequence is 15 residues long. Germline assignment: CDR1 MNHEY and CDR2 SMNVEV (reference sequence). V lost 6 bases to trimming and J lost 0 bases, with 14 bases between them. The chain recombines TRBV27 with TRBJ1-2; D is undetermined. The sequence was obtained from a girl aged 5 to 17 with multiple sclerosis. Sequenced input: blood. In DNA, the CDR3 is TGTGCCAGCAGCCCGGGCGGCGCAACTAACTATGGCTACACCTTC. As protein: CASSPGGATNYGYTF.